A selection of T cell receptor beta chains follows, all from one sample in a study of blood T cell repertoires in COVID-19. The protocol was immunoSEQ multiplex PCR, while the TCRdb copy is restricted to in-frame clones and leaves out a portion. The repertoire consists of about 140,000 clones, with approximately 87% occurring once and the leading ten covering about 37%. Sequencing was carried out using peripheral blood. These receptor sequences come from a man between 50 and 59 years old who had recovered from COVID-19. CDR3s include the opening cysteine and the closing phenylalanine or tryptophan.

v_call: TRBV18
j_call: TRBJ1-1
cdr3_aa: CASSTTDSLNTEAFF

v_call: TRBV6-5
j_call: TRBJ2-1
cdr3_aa: CASSYSGTGNYNEQFF

v_call: TRBV7-9
j_call: TRBJ1-2
cdr3_aa: CASSGANYGYTF

v_call: TRBV30
j_call: TRBJ1-1
cdr3_aa: CAWSGGGWTEAFF

v_call: TRBV27
j_call: TRBJ2-5
cdr3_aa: CASSKETGMEMETQYF

v_call: TRBV27
j_call: TRBJ2-7
cdr3_aa: CASSLSTASYEQYF

v_call: TRBV9
j_call: TRBJ2-7
cdr3_aa: CASSVTGAYEQYF

v_call: TRBV19
j_call: TRBJ2-3
cdr3_aa: CASSSDRVFSADTQYF

v_call: TRBV4-3
j_call: TRBJ1-4
cdr3_aa: CASSQDSLNEKLFF

v_call: TRBV4-3
j_call: TRBJ1-4
cdr3_aa: CASSQVGTGVWTPLNEKLFF

v_call: TRBV6-5
j_call: TRBJ1-1
cdr3_aa: CASSYSRRTVNTEAFF